The 10 T cell receptor beta chains below were found in one sample sequenced in a study of T cell clonality in common variable immunodeficiency. General study points: Common variable immunodeficiency TCR beta sequences reportedly had fewer deletions and N-nucleotide insertions.

Sequencing used immunoSEQ multiplex PCR; TCRdb keeps in-frame clones, though not all of them. The data show 23,000 or so clones, with none appearing a single time. These receptors have no identified antigens. Sequencing was carried out using peripheral blood mononuclear cells. These TCRs come from a human donor with common variable immunodeficiency.

Many counts were recorded for this clone. Sequencing ends 3 residues short of the CDR3 end; the germline J gene provides the rest. J is TRBJ2-3 and V is TRBV7-9, with D maybe TRBD1 (5 bases). The CDR3 is 14 residues long. Germline CDR1 and CDR2: SEHNR and FQNEAQ (reference sequence). Deletions cut 1 base from V and 5 bases from J, with 10 bases between. Partial CDR3 DNA: TGTGCCAGCAGCTTAGGTGACAGATTAGATACG. It specifies CASSLGDRLDT. The entire CDR3 is CASSLGDRLDTQYF.

This clone was seen more than once but under ten times. The read halts 3 residues ahead of the CDR3 end, with the missing end drawn from the germline J gene. The chain combines TRBV7-9 with TRBJ1-1; D perhaps matches TRBD1 (6 bases). Deletions cut 5 bases from V and 4 bases from J, with 17 bases between. Germline V gene lookup returns CDR1 SEHNR and CDR2 FQNEAQ (reference sequence). There are 15 residues in the CDR3. The DNA read from the CDR3 is TGTGCCAGCAGCCCAAGACAGGTCTACGGCACTGAA. Translated, it gives CASSPRQVYGTE. The complete CDR3 reads CASSPRQVYGTEAFF.

This clone was counted between two and nine times. The read ends 3 residues before the CDR3 terminus; that terminus is restored from the germline J gene. J is TRBJ1-2 and V is TRBV19; D might be TRBD1 (6 bases). Trimming took off 5 bases at V and 4 bases at J, with 11 bases between the two ends. This CDR3 is built from 13 residues. Germline V CDR1 and CDR2: LNHDA, SQIVND (reference sequence). CDR3 bases read: TGTGCCAGTAGTCTAGGGACATTCTATGGC. Protein sequence: CASSLGTFYG. From start to end, the CDR3 is CASSLGTFYGYTF.

In this sample, this clone turned up many times. Coverage ceases 3 residues before the CDR3 finishes, and the germline J gene fills in the end. The gene calls are TRBV29-1 and TRBJ1-2; a possible D gene is TRBD1 (6 bases). The V end lost 3 bases, the J end lost 3 bases, and 14 bases lay between the germline ends. Germline V gives CDR1 SQVTM, CDR2 ANQGSEA. The CDR3 runs 14 residues. CDR3 DNA, as far as it was read: TGCAGCGTTGACTCCGGAGGGGGGGACTATGGC. Protein sequence: CSVDSGGGDYG. Given in full, the CDR3 is CSVDSGGGDYGYTF.

About this clone: The read ends 3 residues shy of where the CDR3 ends; the end is completed using the germline J gene. The J gene is TRBJ2-7, the V gene TRBV2; maybe TRBD1 (6 bases). V was trimmed by 5 bases and J by 5 bases, leaving 13 bases between them. The germline V gene encodes CDR1 SNHLY and CDR2 FYNNEI. The length of the CDR3 is 13 residues. The part of the CDR3 DNA that was read is TGTGCCAGCAGTCTCACAGGGTCCCACGAG. Amino acid sequence: CASSLTGSHE. The complete CDR3 reads CASSLTGSHEQYF. The entire variable domain, with the rest obtained from reference TRBV2 and TRBJ2-7, is as follows: EPEVTQTPSHQVTQMGQEVILRCVPISNHLYFYWYRQILGQKVEFLVSFYNNEISEKSEIFDDQFSVERPDGSNFTLKIRSTKLEDSAMYFCASSLTGSHEQYFGPGTRLTVT.

Only a few counts were recorded for this clone. The read comes to an end 3 residues before the CDR3 does, leaving the germline J gene to fill in the end. The rearrangement uses TRBV18 and TRBJ1-3; 12 bases fit TRBD1. From germline, CDR1 is KGHSH and CDR2 LQKENI. This CDR3 is 19 amino acids long. The V gene end was trimmed by 4 bases and the J gene end by 4 bases; junction bases not matched to a gene: 14. The CDR3 protein is CASSRSGTGGAFTGNTIYF. CDR3 DNA (partial): TGTGCCAGCTCACGCTCCGGGACAGGGGGCGCCTTTACGGGAAACACC.

As regards this clone: The missing CDR3 end, 3 residues past where the read stops, is filled in from the germline J gene. The rearrangement links TRBV11-2 to TRBJ2-7; D gene uncertain. CDR3 length equals 13 residues. V lost 0 bases and J lost 4, with 7 bases in between. The germline V gene encodes CDR1 SGHAT and CDR2 FQNNGV. The CDR3 sequence is CASSLDPQYEQYF. The part of the CDR3 DNA that was read is TGTGCCAGCAGCTTAGATCCCCAGTACGAG.

This clone came up many times. The CDR3 is cut off 3 residues early in the read; its end comes from the germline J gene. The chain couples TRBV29-1 to TRBJ2-3; D may be TRBD1 (7 bases). V lost 4 bases, J lost 6 bases, and 11 bases lay in between. This CDR3 has 12 residues. Germline CDR1 and CDR2: SQVTM and ANQGSEA. Incomplete CDR3 DNA: TGCAGCGTTGGACAGGGAGGTGATACG. It encodes CSVGQGGDT. The whole CDR3 protein is CSVGQGGDTQYF.

The table lists this clone with many counts. With the read ending 3 residues before the CDR3 end, the germline J gene is used to fill in that end. The rearrangement uses TRBV5-1 and TRBJ2-3, with TRBD1 matching over 7 bases. This CDR3 spans 15 amino acids. Germline CDR1 reads SGHRS; CDR2 reads YFSETQ. The trim removed 2 bases at V and 4 bases at J, leaving 7 bases unmatched. Incomplete CDR3 DNA: TGCGCCAGCAGCTTAACCGCTGGACAGGCAGATACG. Its translation: CASSLTAGQADT. The full-length CDR3 reads as CASSLTAGQADTQYF.

This clone was seen ten or more times. The sequenced fragment ends 3 residues before the CDR3 boundary, so the rest is inferred from the germline J gene. V gene TRBV7-3 combines with J gene TRBJ2-5; 8 positions match TRBD2. With V trimmed by 5 bases and J by 5 bases, 10 bases remained unmatched. The CDR3 extends over 15 amino acids. Germline CDR1 and CDR2: SGHTA and FQGTGA. Incomplete CDR3 DNA: TGTGCCAGCAGCCGTACAGCGGGGGCGGGGGAGACC. It specifies CASSRTAGAGET. From start to end, the CDR3 is CASSRTAGAGETQYF.